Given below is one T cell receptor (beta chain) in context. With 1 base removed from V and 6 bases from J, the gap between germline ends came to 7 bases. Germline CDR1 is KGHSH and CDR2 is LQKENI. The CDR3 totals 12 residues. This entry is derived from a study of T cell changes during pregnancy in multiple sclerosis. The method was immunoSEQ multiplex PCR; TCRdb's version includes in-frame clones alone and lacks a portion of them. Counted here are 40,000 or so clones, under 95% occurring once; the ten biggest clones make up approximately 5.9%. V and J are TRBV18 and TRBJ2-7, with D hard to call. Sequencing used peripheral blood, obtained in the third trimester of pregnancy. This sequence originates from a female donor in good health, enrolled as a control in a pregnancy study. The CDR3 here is CASSPRHPEQYF. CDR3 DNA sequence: TGTGCCAGCTCACCACGGCACCCCGAGCAGTACTTC.